The 24 T cell receptor beta chains in this list originate from one sample, sequenced in a study of T-cell memory formation after mild COVID-19 (dated by TCRdb to 2020 to 2022). Receptor amplification or capture employed 5' RACE. The data were produced on an Illumina NovaSeq 6000. The public reads were quality trimmed at Q25 with fastp and then assembled into clones with MiXCR by TCRdb, keeping productive beta chains. Entries that share a CDR3 protein sequence are merged under the most common genes and DNA. Across this sample there are about 540,000 distinct CDR3 sequences, with approximately 20% seen only once. The top ten constitute around an eighth of the sample. What was sequenced was PBMCs or a T cell subset sorted from them (not recorded which). The receptor source for this set is an adult woman who had mild COVID-19 (a few samples of this study predate the infection). The sample titles of this study are shuffled in the database, so cell type and time point are left out; the donor was told from shared clones.

This clonotype has only a few counts. CDR3 in amino acids: CASSIEQGNYKNTEAFF. The CDR3 DNA follows: TGTGCCAGTAGTATAGAACAGGGGAATTACAAGAACACTGAAGCTTTCTTT. V is TRBV19 and J is TRBJ1-1; 7 nucleotides align to TRBD1. The junction had 8 bases not matched to a gene; V was cut back by 0 bases and J by 1 base. CDR1 LNHDA and CDR2 SQIVND come from the germline V gene (reference sequence). The CDR3 totals 17 residues.

The chain uses TRBV4-1 and TRBJ2-7; the D gene could be TRBD1 or TRBD2 (6 bases each). Per germline, CDR1 MGHRA and CDR2 YSYEKL. The V and J ends lost 1 base and 2 bases respectively, with 9 bases between them. The CDR3 has 14 amino acids. The CDR3 loop reads CASSQGGDTYEQYF. For the CDR3, the DNA is TGCGCCAGCAGCCAAGGCGGGGACACCTACGAGCAGTACTTC.

This clonotype turned up a few times. The chain has TRBV29-1 and TRBJ1-2, with TRBD1 as a possible D gene (6 bases). The CDR3 covers 12 residues. Deletions cut 7 bases from V and 2 bases from J, with 11 bases between. Germline V gene lookup returns CDR1 SQVTM and CDR2 ANQGSEA. The CDR3 DNA is TGCAGCGCCCCCGGACAGAACTATGGCTACACCTTC. It codes for CSAPGQNYGYTF.

V and J are TRBV9 and TRBJ2-3; tentative D call: TRBD2 (5 bases). Trimming removed 1 base from V and 0 bases from J, with 9 bases in between. This CDR3 is 15 amino acids long. Per the germline V gene, CDR1 is SGDLS and CDR2 is YYNGEE. The CDR3 loop is CASSVQSGSTDTQYF. The CDR3, as DNA: TGTGCCAGCAGCGTACAAAGCGGCAGCACAGATACGCAGTATTTT.

This clonotype showed up many times. This chain uses TRBV11-2 with TRBJ2-5; D may be TRBD2 (6 bases). This CDR3 is 14 amino acids long. V lost 2 bases to trimming and J lost 4 bases, with 11 bases between them. Germline V lookup: CDR1 SGHAT, CDR2 FQNNGV. The DNA of the CDR3 is TGTGCCAGCAGCTTAACCCGGGAGCCAGAGACCCAGTACTTC. This gives the protein CASSLTREPETQYF.

The rearrangement links TRBV12-3 or TRBV12-4 to TRBJ2-3; perhaps TRBD2 as D (7 bases). The CDR3 has 17 residues. The V and J ends lost 5 bases and 7 bases respectively, with 25 bases between them. The CDR3 is CASSPREGEAPGHTQYF. The CDR3 coding sequence is TGTGCCAGCAGTCCTAGGGAGGGGGAAGCACCCGGGCATACGCAGTATTTT.

This clonotype was found a few times. The chain employs TRBV9 and TRBJ2-7; TRBD1 might be the D (7 bases). The CDR3 has 15 amino acids. The germline gives CDR1 SGDLS, CDR2 YYNGEE. The V gene lost 4 bases and the J gene lost 2 bases, with 16 bases spanning the gap. As DNA, the CDR3 is TGTGCCAGCAGCCCCTACACAGGGGAGGCCTACGAGCAGTACTTC. Translated, it gives CASSPYTGEAYEQYF.

Points on this clonotype: The germline gene is not matched at one end of the junction; a read error may be the cause. The chain links TRBV12-3 or TRBV12-4 to TRBJ1-3; possibly TRBD1 for D (5 bases). The CDR3 is 13 residues long. The CDR3 spells CASSRDELAGRDF. For the CDR3, the DNA is TGTGCCAGCAGCCGGGACGAACTCGCCGGGAGGGATTTT.

V and J are TRBV7-9 and TRBJ1-1, with TRBD1 as a possible D gene (5 bases). The CDR3 has 15 amino acids. In germline, CDR1 is SEHNR, CDR2 FQNEAQ (reference sequence). V was shortened by 2 bases and J by 1 base, with 11 bases between the two germline ends. Written as DNA, the CDR3 is TGTGCCAGCAGCTTAAGTGGGGCACCGAACACTGAAGCTTTCTTT. Protein: CASSLSGAPNTEAFF.

The V and J genes are TRBV6-2 or TRBV6-3 and TRBJ2-2; tentative D call: TRBD1 (6 bases). V was pared by 0 bases and J by 6 bases, with 11 bases between. There are 15 residues in the CDR3. The germline CDR1 and CDR2 sequences are MNHEY and SVGEGT. Written as DNA, the CDR3 is TGTGCCAGCAGTTACTCGACAGGAGGTCCCGGGGAGCTGTTTTTT. Translated: CASSYSTGGPGELFF.

This clonotype was recorded a few times. The chain is built from TRBV7-3 and TRBJ2-3; D call uncertain. The V and J ends lost 3 bases and 1 base respectively, with 11 bases between them. In germline, CDR1 is SGHTA, CDR2 FQGTGA. The CDR3 extends over 15 amino acids. The chain's CDR3 is CASSLYGARTDTQYF. The CDR3 DNA sequence: TGTGCCAGCAGCTTGTACGGAGCTCGCACAGATACGCAGTATTTT.

This clonotype was detected only a few times. The chain recombines TRBV24-1 with TRBJ2-7; D gene ambiguous. Trimming removed 4 bases from V and 3 bases from J, with 15 bases in between. Germline CDR1 reads KGHDR; CDR2 reads SFDVKD. CDR3 length: 15 residues. CDR3 sequence (DNA): TGTGCCACCAGTGAGCGACAAGCTCGCTACTACGAGCAGTACTTC. Protein: CATSERQARYYEQYF.

J is TRBJ2-5 and V is TRBV7-6; D assignment may be TRBD1 or TRBD2 (5 bases each). The CDR3 extends over 13 amino acids. Germline V lookup: CDR1 SGHVS, CDR2 FNYEAQ. V was pared by 1 base and J by 7 bases, with 10 bases between. For the CDR3, the DNA is TGTGCCAGCAGCTTAGGGGATGGGGGGACCCAGTACTTC. This translates into CASSLGDGGTQYF.

The chain is built from TRBV7-2 and TRBJ2-5, with TRBD1 matching 7 bases. V was pared by 8 bases and J by 5 bases, with 8 bases of the junction left unmatched. Germline V gene sequence: CDR1 SGHTA, CDR2 FQGNSA. This CDR3 has 13 residues. CDR3 coding DNA: TGTGCCAGCGACGAGGGGGCCCGGGAGACCCAGTACTTC. It translates to CASDEGARETQYF.

This clonotype was observed a few times. The chain recombines TRBV30 with TRBJ1-4; tentatively, D is TRBD1 (5 bases). CDR3 length: 13 residues. Germline CDR1 is GTSNPN and CDR2 is SVGIG (reference sequence). Trimming took off 5 bases at V and 3 bases at J, with 10 bases between the two ends. The CDR3 nucleotides are TGTGCCTGGGCCCGGGGCTCTAATGAAAAACTGTTTTTT. Translated, it gives CAWARGSNEKLFF.

This clonotype was counted between two and nine times. The chain uses TRBV15 and TRBJ2-5, with TRBD1 identical over 7 bases. With V trimmed by 5 bases and J by 1 base, 10 bases remained unmatched. There are 16 residues in the CDR3. Germline values: CDR1 LNHNV, CDR2 YYDKDF (reference sequence). Written as DNA, the CDR3 is TGTGCCACCAGCCTTACAGGGGTATCTGCCCAAGAGACCCAGTACTTC. Amino acids: CATSLTGVSAQETQYF.

This clonotype occurred many times. CDR3 nucleotides: TGTGCCAGCAGCCCCAGACTAGCAACCGAGCAGTACTTC. It is translated as CASSPRLATEQYF. This chain joins TRBV7-2 and TRBJ2-7, with TRBD2 matching over 7 bases. CDR1 and CDR2 from the germline V gene are SGHTA and FQGNSA. V was clipped by 5 bases and J by 6 bases; unmatched bases: 7. The CDR3 is made up of 13 amino acids.

In its sample, this clonotype was seen a few times. This chain uses TRBV12-3 or TRBV12-4 with TRBJ2-7, with D possibly called TRBD1 or TRBD2 (5 bases each). The CDR3 consists of 14 residues. The V end lost 6 bases, the J end lost 0 bases, and 12 bases lay between the germline ends. The CDR3 loop is CASRRDGNSYEQYF. CDR3 bases: TGTGCCAGCAGGAGGGACGGAAACTCCTACGAGCAGTACTTC.

This clonotype appeared a few times. J is TRBJ1-1 and V is TRBV6-2 or TRBV6-3; TRBD1 matches at 7 bases. Germline CDR1 is MNHEY and CDR2 is SVGEGT. The CDR3 is 15 amino acids. J was trimmed by 1 base and V by 6 bases; bases with no gene match: 8. The CDR3: CASRDRARANTEAFF. CDR3 nucleotides: TGTGCCAGCAGAGACAGGGCGAGGGCGAACACTGAAGCTTTCTTT.

The chain uses TRBV12-3 or TRBV12-4 and TRBJ2-7; 9 nucleotides agree with TRBD1. Losses at the gene ends were 6 bases for V and 3 bases for J; bases not matched to a gene: 9. The CDR3 runs 15 residues. The CDR3 nucleotides read TGTGCCAGCAGCCGGTCCGGGACAGGGAACTACGAGCAGTACTTC. Translating gives CASSRSGTGNYEQYF.

This clonotype was detected only a few times. J is TRBJ2-2 and V is TRBV15; D uncertain. The V end was cut by 4 bases, the J end by 7 bases, with 7 bases between. This CDR3 contains 12 residues. Germline loops: CDR1 LNHNV, CDR2 YYDKDF (reference sequence). CDR3 nucleotides: TGTGCCACCAGCACCTACGGCGGGGAGCTGTTTTTT. This encodes CATSTYGGELFF.

This chain links TRBV27 with TRBJ1-5; 7 bases align to TRBD1. This CDR3 region has 15 residues. V was clipped by 3 bases and J by 6 bases; unmatched bases: 8. Per the germline V gene, CDR1 is MNHEY and CDR2 is SMNVEV (reference sequence). The CDR3 sequence: CASSFAFSGGQPQHF. The CDR3 bases are TGTGCCAGCAGTTTCGCGTTTTCAGGGGGTCAGCCCCAGCATTTT.

The gene calls are TRBV7-3 and TRBJ2-5, with D uncertain. CDR1 SGHTA and CDR2 FQGTGA come from the germline V gene. Between the trimmed V and J ends, which lost 11 bases and 2 bases, there was a span of 3 bases. This CDR3 contains 9 residues. CDR3 bases: TGTGCCCCTCAAGAGACCCAGTACTTC. It yields the protein CAPQETQYF.

This clonotype was seen ten or more times. The chain carries TRBV12-3 or TRBV12-4 and TRBJ2-5, with TRBD1 as a possible D gene (5 bases). The V end was cut by 3 bases, the J end by 5 bases, with 10 bases between. The CDR3 covers 13 residues. The DNA of the CDR3 is TGTGCCAGCAGTTTTAGGGGTCGCGAGACCCAGTACTTC. As protein: CASSFRGRETQYF.